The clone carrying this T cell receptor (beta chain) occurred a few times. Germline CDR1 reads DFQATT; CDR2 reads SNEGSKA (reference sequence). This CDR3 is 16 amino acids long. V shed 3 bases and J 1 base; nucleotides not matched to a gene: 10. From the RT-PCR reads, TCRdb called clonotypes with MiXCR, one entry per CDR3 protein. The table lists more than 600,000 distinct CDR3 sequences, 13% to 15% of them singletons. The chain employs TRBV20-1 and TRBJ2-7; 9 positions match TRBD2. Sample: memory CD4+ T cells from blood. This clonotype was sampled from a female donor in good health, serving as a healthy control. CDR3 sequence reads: CSARAPAGGGSYEQYF. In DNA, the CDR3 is TGCAGTGCTAGGGCTCCGGCGGGAGGGGGGTCCTACGAGCAGTACTTC.